The 20 T cell receptor beta chains given below trace back to one sample, sequenced in a study of regulatory T cells in long-lasting Graves disease. Indicated time point: persistent/refractory GD, antithyroid drugs over 5 years with positive TRAb. From RNA extracted from PBMCs, the TCR library was made. The authors built TCR beta libraries using iRepertoire HTBI primers and Arm-PCR of CDR3 regions. TCRdb itself ran the multiplex PCR reads through MiXCR, one entry per CDR3 protein. Among a few hundred thousand distinct CDR3 sequences listed, around 24% were seen once. The sample was peripheral blood mononuclear cells (PBMCs), taken when the disease was refractory, from a patient treated with antithyroid drugs. All receptors derive from a female donor with Graves disease.

This clonotype was recorded at least ten times. V is TRBV28 and J is TRBJ2-5; D uncertain. In germline, CDR1 is MDHEN, CDR2 SYDVKM. Trimming left V 6 bases short and J 2 bases short, with 7 bases between. This CDR3 contains 12 residues. CDR3 region: CASSSAQETQYF. CDR3 sequence (DNA): TGTGCCAGCAGCTCAGCTCAAGAGACCCAGTACTTC.

V and J are TRBV12-3 or TRBV12-4 and TRBJ1-3; D is uncertain. The V and J ends lost 6 bases and 5 bases respectively, with 11 bases between them. The CDR3 sequence is 13 residues long. In DNA, the CDR3 is TGTGCCAGCAGAGGACCTCCCCGAAACACCATATATTTT. Translated: CASRGPPRNTIYF.

This clonotype was seen only a few times. The chain is built from TRBV4-2 and TRBJ1-2, with D uncertain. The CDR3 covers 14 residues. Trimming stripped 2 bases from V and 6 bases from J, with 13 bases between. Germline CDR1 LGHNA, CDR2 YNFKEQ. Here the CDR3 reads CASSQFSSLDGYTF. CDR3 DNA sequence: TGTGCCAGCAGCCAATTCTCTTCTCTGGATGGCTACACCTTC.

Turning to this clonotype: Compared with germline, one end of the junction differs, possibly owing to a read error. The chain links TRBV7-3 to TRBJ1-1, with D uncertain. The CDR3 sequence is 13 residues long. Germline CDR1 SGHTA, CDR2 FQGTGA. CDR3 in amino acids: CASSLQRNTGAFF. The CDR3 DNA follows: TGTGCCAGCAGCTTACAGAGGAACACTGGAGCTTTCTTT. Supplemented by reference TRBV7-3 and TRBJ1-1, the full variable domain reads GAGVSQTPSNKVTEKGKYVELRCDPISGHTALYWYRQSLGQGPEFLIYFQGTGAADDSGLPNDRFFAVRPEGSVSTLKIQRTERGDSAVYLCASSLQRNTGAFFGQGTRLTVV.

The gene calls are TRBV7-9 and TRBJ1-1; D remains unclear. With 5 bases removed from V and 1 base from J, the gap between germline ends came to 11 bases. The CDR3 is made up of 14 amino acids. Germline V gene sequence: CDR1 SEHNR, CDR2 FQNEAQ (reference sequence). CDR3 in amino acids: CASSREHKNTEAFF. The CDR3 DNA is TGTGCCAGCAGCCGGGAGCATAAGAACACTGAAGCTTTCTTT.

This clonotype was detected ten times or more. The chain couples TRBV11-2 to TRBJ2-4, with 9 positions matching TRBD1. The CDR3 is 16 amino acids. Germline CDR1 reads SGHAT; CDR2 reads FQNNGV. V lost 4 bases, J lost 0 bases, and 4 bases stayed unmatched. The CDR3 region has the DNA TGTGCCAGCAGCTCACAGGGGGCTGTAGCCAAAAACATTCAGTACTTC. This translates into CASSSQGAVAKNIQYF.

This clonotype was found a few times. The V gene is TRBV12-3 or TRBV12-4, the J gene TRBJ1-5; perhaps TRBD1 as D (5 bases). Deletions cut 0 bases from V and 5 bases from J, with 11 bases between. This CDR3 region has 15 residues. DNA of the CDR3: TGTGCCAGCAGTTTAGCAACCCAGGGTTATCAGCCCCAGCATTTT. Translating gives CASSLATQGYQPQHF.

This clonotype was recorded many times. The rearrangement links TRBV2 to TRBJ2-5, with 14 positions matching TRBD2. With V trimmed by 6 bases and J by 2 bases, 2 bases remained unmatched. This CDR3 has 15 residues. Germline assignment: CDR1 SNHLY and CDR2 FYNNEI. CDR3 sequence reads: CASRRTSGRQETQYF. CDR3 nucleotide sequence: TGTGCCAGCAGACGGACTAGCGGGAGGCAAGAGACCCAGTACTTC.

This clonotype occurred many times. The chain combines TRBV12-3 or TRBV12-4 with TRBJ1-5; D might be TRBD1 (5 bases). The CDR3 contains 14 residues. Trimming cost V 5 bases and J 6 bases, with 14 bases left between them. CDR3 residues: CASSLAGIGQPQHF. For the CDR3, the DNA is TGTGCCAGCAGTCTCGCAGGGATAGGTCAGCCCCAGCATTTT.

This chain links TRBV20-1 with TRBJ2-3, with D possibly matching TRBD1 (6 bases). Germline V CDR1 and CDR2: DFQATT, SNEGSKA (reference sequence). V lost 5 bases to trimming and J lost 6 bases, with 21 bases between them. The CDR3 loop spans 15 amino acids. The CDR3 coding sequence is TGCAGTGCTGGGCGACAGGTCCGAAAGGCCGATACGCAGTATTTT. Its protein product is CSAGRQVRKADTQYF.

This clonotype was seen only a few times. The chain is built from TRBV30 and TRBJ1-5; weak D call: TRBD1 (5 bases). Germline loops: CDR1 GTSNPN, CDR2 SVGIG (reference sequence). This CDR3 region has 14 residues. Trimming stripped 2 bases from V and 6 bases from J, with 14 bases between. The CDR3 region is CAWSFGGRGQPQHF. The DNA of the CDR3 is TGTGCCTGGAGTTTCGGGGGAAGAGGTCAGCCCCAGCATTTT. Complete variable domain (other parts from reference TRBV30 and TRBJ1-5): SQTIHQWPATLVQPVGSPLSLECTVEGTSNPNLYWYRQAAGRGLQLLFYSVGIGQISSEVPQNLSASRPQDRQFILSSKKLLLSDSGFYLCAWSFGGRGQPQHFGDGTRLSIL.

This clonotype was seen at least ten times. The genes are TRBV24-1 and TRBJ1-1; D is perhaps TRBD1 (6 bases). The ends were cut back, 8 bases at V and 3 bases at J, with 21 bases in the middle. The CDR3 consists of 16 residues. The germline gives CDR1 KGHDR, CDR2 SFDVKD. This CDR3 reads CATIPQENRVHTEAFF. For the CDR3, the DNA is TGTGCCACCATCCCCCAGGAAAACAGGGTCCACACTGAAGCTTTCTTT.

This clonotype was detected a few times. The genes are TRBV6-1 and TRBJ2-5; no reliable D call. This CDR3 comprises 12 residues. CDR1 and CDR2 from the germline V gene are MNHNS and SASEGT. V lost 7 bases, J lost 1 base, and 7 bases lay in between. The DNA for the CDR3 is TGTGCCAGCAAAGCCAGCCAAGAGACCCAGTACTTC. Amino acid sequence: CASKASQETQYF.

This chain connects TRBV27 to TRBJ1-2; the D is unclear. Germline V gene lookup returns CDR1 MNHEY and CDR2 SMNVEV (reference sequence). CDR3 size: 14 residues. The ends were cut back, 6 bases at V and 4 bases at J, with 15 bases in the middle. This CDR3 reads CASSPLGFSYGYTF. In DNA form, the CDR3 reads TGTGCCAGCAGCCCACTGGGTTTCAGCTATGGCTACACCTTC.

The chain links TRBV5-5 to TRBJ1-2; tentatively, D is TRBD1 (6 bases). The CDR3 is made up of 16 amino acids. Germline V CDR1 and CDR2: SGHKS, YYEKEE (reference sequence). V was cut by 2 bases and J by 4 bases, with 18 bases left in between. Here the CDR3 reads CASSFFGAGDFYGYTF. The CDR3 nucleotides read TGTGCCAGCAGCTTTTTCGGGGCAGGGGATTTCTATGGCTACACCTTC.

This clonotype was picked up a small number of times. The J gene is TRBJ2-1, the V gene TRBV20-1; D unresolved. The CDR3 runs 12 residues. The germline gives CDR1 DFQATT, CDR2 SNEGSKA (reference sequence). CDR3 nucleotides: TGCAGCGCCCTAGGGTCCTACAATGAGCAGTTCTTC. Its translation is CSALGSYNEQFF.

The sample holds many counts of this clonotype. This chain uses TRBV2 with TRBJ2-2; 10 nucleotides line up with TRBD1. This CDR3 contains 15 residues. CDR1 is SNHLY and CDR2 is FYNNEI in the germline V gene. V lost 6 bases to trimming and J lost 1 base; unmatched junction nucleotides: 2. CDR3 amino acids: CASRGDRGNTGELFF. CDR3 sequence (DNA): TGTGCCAGCAGAGGGGACAGGGGGAACACCGGGGAGCTGTTTTTT.

The J gene is TRBJ2-7, the V gene TRBV12-3 or TRBV12-4; D not certain. This CDR3 spans 14 amino acids. V lost 5 bases, J lost 3 bases, and 14 bases lay in between. The CDR3 DNA reads as TGTGCCAGCAGTCTTACTCCCATAAACTACGAGCAGTACTTC. Translated, it gives CASSLTPINYEQYF.

This clonotype was found once. The J gene is TRBJ2-7, the V gene TRBV7-2; D ambiguous. V lost 2 bases and J lost 7, with 15 bases in between. This CDR3 has 14 amino acids. Germline-derived CDR1 and CDR2 are SGHTA and FQGNSA. The CDR3 DNA is TGTGCCAGCAGCTTATCTGTCGGGCCTGGGGAGCAGTACTTC. Encoded protein: CASSLSVGPGEQYF. Full variable domain (remainder filled in from reference TRBV7-2 and TRBJ2-7): GAGVSQSPSNKVTEKGKDVELRCDPISGHTALYWYRQSLGQGLEFLIYFQGNSAPDKSGLPSDRFSAERTGGSVSTLTIQRTQQEDSAVYLCASSLSVGPGEQYFGPGTRLTVT.

V gene TRBV5-1 combines with J gene TRBJ2-5; TRBD1 matches 9 bases. The V and J ends lost 0 bases and 4 bases, in that order; junction bases with no gene match: 4. CDR3 size: 15 residues. Germline loops: CDR1 SGHRS, CDR2 YFSETQ. The CDR3 coding sequence is TGCGCCAGCAGCTTGGAGGGACAGGGAAGAGAGACCCAGTACTTC. It encodes CASSLEGQGRETQYF.